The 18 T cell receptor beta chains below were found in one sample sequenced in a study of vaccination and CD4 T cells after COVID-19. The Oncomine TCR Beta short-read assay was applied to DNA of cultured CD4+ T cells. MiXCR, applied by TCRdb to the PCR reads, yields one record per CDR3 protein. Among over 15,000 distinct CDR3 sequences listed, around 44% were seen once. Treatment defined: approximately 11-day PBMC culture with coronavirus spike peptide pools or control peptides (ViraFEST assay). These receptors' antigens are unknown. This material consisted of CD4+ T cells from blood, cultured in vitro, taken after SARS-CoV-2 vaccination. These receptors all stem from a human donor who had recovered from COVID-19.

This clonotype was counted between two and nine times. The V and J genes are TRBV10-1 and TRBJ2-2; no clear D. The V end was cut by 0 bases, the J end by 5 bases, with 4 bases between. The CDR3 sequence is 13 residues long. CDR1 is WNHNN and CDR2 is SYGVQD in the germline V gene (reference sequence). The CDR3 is CASSESGTGELFF. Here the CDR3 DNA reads TGCGCCAGCAGTGAGTCTGGGACCGGGGAGCTGTTTTTT.

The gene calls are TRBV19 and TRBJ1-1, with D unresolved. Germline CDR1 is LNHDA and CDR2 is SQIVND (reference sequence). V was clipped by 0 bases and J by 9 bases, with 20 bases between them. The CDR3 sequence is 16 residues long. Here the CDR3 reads CASSIDRRPQSDQAFF. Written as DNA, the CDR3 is TGTGCCAGTAGTATAGATAGGAGGCCTCAGAGCGACCAAGCTTTCTTT.

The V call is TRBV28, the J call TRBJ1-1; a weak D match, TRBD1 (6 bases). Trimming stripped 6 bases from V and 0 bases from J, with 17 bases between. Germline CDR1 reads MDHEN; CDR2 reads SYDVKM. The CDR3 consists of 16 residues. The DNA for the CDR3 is TGTGCCAGCAGAGTCCCCACGCAGGGGCTGAACACTGAAGCTTTCTTT. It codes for CASRVPTQGLNTEAFF. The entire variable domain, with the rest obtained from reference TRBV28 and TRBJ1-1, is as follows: DVKVTQSSRYLVKRTGEKVFLECVQDMDHENMFWYRQDPGLGLRLIYFSYDVKMKEKGDIPEGYSVSREKKERFSLILESASTNQTSMYLCASRVPTQGLNTEAFFGQGTRLTVV.

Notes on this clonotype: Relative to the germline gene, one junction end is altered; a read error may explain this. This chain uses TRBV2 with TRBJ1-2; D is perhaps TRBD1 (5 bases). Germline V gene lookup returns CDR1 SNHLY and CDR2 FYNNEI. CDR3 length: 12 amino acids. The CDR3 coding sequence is TGTGCCAGCAGGGGCAGGGACTATGGCCACACCTTC. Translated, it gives CASRGRDYGHTF.

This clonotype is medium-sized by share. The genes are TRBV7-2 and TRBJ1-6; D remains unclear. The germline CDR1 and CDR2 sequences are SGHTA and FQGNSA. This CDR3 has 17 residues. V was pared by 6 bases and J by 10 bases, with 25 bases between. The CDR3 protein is CASSPSYLRVPQSPLHF. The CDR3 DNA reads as TGTGCCAGCAGTCCGTCCTATTTAAGGGTCCCTCAGTCACCCCTCCACTTT.

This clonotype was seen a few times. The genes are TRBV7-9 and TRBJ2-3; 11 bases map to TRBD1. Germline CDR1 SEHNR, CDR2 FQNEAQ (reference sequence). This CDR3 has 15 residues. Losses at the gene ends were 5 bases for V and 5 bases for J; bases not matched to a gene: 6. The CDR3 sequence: CASSPRTGGLDTQYF. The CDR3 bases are TGTGCCAGCAGCCCAAGGACAGGGGGCCTAGATACGCAGTATTTT.

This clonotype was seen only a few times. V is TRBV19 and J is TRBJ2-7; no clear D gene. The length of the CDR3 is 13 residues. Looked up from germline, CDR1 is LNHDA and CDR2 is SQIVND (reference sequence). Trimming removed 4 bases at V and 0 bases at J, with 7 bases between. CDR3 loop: CASSKMGSYEQYF. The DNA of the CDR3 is TGTGCCAGTAGTAAAATGGGCTCCTACGAGCAGTACTTC.

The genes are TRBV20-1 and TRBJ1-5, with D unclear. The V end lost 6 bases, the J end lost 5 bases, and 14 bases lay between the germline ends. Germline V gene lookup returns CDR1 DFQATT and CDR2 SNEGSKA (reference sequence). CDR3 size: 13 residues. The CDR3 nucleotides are TGCAGTGCGGAGGGCGGGTCGGATCAGCCCCAGCATTTT. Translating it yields CSAEGGSDQPQHF.

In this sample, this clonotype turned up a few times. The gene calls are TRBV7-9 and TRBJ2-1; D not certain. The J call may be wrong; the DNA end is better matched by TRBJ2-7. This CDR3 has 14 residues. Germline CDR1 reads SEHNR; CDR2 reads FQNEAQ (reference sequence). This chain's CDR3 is CASSLNSGSPEQYF. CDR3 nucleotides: TGTGCCAGCAGCTTAAACTCAGGTTCACCCGAGCAGTACTTC.

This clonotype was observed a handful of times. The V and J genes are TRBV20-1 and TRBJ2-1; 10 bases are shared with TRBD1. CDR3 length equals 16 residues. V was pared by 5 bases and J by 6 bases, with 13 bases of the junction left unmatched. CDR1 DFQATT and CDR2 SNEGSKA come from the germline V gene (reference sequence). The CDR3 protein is CSAFDTGQGVGNEQFF. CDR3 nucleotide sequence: TGCAGTGCTTTCGATACCGGACAGGGGGTCGGCAATGAGCAGTTCTTC.

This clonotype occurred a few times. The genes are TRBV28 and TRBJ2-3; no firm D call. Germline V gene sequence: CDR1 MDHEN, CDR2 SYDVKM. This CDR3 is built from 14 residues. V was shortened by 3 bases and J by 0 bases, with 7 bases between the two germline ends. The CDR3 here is CASSFLGSTDTQYF. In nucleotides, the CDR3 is TGTGCCAGCAGTTTTCTCGGGAGCACAGATACGCAGTATTTT.

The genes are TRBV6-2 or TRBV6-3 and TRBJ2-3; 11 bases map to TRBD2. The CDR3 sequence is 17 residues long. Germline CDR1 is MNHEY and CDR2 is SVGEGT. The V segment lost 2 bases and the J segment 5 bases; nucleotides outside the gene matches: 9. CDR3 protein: CASSYTNRLAGLDTQYF. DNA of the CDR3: TGTGCCAGCAGTTACACAAATCGACTAGCGGGGTTAGATACGCAGTATTTT.

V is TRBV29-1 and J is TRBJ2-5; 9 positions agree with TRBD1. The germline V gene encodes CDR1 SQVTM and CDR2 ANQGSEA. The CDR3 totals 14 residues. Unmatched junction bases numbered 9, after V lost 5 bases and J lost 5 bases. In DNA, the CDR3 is TGCAGCGTTTTAACAGGGGGCGCGGAGGAGACCCAGTACTTC. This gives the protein CSVLTGGAEETQYF.

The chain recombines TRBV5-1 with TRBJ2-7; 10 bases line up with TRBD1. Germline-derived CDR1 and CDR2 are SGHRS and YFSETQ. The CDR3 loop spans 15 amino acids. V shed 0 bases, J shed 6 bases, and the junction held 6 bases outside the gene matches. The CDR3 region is CASSLERQGASEQYF. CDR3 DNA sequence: TGCGCCAGCAGCTTGGAACGACAGGGGGCGAGCGAGCAGTACTTC.

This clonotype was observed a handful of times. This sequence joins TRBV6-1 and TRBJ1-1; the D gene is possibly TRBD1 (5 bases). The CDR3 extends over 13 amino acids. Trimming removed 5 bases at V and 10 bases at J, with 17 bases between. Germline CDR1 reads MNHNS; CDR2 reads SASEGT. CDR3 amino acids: CASSPSSDSTAFF. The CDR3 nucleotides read TGTGCCAGCAGTCCCTCTTCCGACAGTACAGCTTTCTTT.

The chain's CDR3 is CASSPYAGTYNEQFF. In DNA, the CDR3 is TGTGCCAGCTCACCGTACGCAGGGACCTACAATGAGCAGTTCTTC. The chain recombines TRBV18 with TRBJ2-1, with D possibly being TRBD1 (5 bases). CDR3 length: 15 amino acids. V shed 3 bases and J shed 2 bases, with 11 bases lying between them. Germline CDR1 KGHSH, CDR2 LQKENI.

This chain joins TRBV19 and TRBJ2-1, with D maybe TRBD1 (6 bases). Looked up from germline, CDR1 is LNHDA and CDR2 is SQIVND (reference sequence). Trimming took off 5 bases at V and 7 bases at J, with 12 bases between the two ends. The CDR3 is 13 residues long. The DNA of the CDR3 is TGTGCCAGTAGTCCCTCTAGGGGGAATGAGCAGTTCTTC. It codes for CASSPSRGNEQFF.

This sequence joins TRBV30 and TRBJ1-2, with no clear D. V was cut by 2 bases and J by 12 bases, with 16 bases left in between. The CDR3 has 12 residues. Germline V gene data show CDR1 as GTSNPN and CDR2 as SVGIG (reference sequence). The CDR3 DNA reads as TGTGCCTGGAGTAACTTGAGAGCCCACAACACCTTC. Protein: CAWSNLRAHNTF.